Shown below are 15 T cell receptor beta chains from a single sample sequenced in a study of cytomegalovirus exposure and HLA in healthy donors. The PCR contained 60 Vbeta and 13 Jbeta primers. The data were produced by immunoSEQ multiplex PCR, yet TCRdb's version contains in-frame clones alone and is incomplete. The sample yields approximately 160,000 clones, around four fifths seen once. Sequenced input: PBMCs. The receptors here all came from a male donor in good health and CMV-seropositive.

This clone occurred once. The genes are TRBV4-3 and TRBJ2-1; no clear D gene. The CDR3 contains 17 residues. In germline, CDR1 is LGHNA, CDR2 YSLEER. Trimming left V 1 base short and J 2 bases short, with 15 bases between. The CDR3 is CASSQVYPAATYNEQFF. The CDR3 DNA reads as TGCGCCAGCAGCCAAGTCTATCCGGCGGCGACCTACAATGAGCAGTTCTTC.

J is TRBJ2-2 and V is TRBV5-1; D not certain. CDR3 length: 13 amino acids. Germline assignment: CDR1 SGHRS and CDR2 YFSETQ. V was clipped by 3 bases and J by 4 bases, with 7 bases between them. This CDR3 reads CASSSDFTGELFF. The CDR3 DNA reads TGCGCCAGCAGCTCAGACTTCACCGGGGAGCTGTTTTTT.

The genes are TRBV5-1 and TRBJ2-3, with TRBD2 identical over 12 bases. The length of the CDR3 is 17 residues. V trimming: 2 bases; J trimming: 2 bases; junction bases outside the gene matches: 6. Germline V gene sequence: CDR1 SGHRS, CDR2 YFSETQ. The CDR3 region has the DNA TGCGCCAGCAGCTTTTCGACTAGCGGGGGACCCACAGATACGCAGTATTTT. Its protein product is CASSFSTSGGPTDTQYF.

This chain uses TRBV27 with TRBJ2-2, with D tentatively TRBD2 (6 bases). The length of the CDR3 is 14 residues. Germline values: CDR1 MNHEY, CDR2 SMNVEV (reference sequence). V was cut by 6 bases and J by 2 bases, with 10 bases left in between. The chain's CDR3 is CASRGGANTGELFF. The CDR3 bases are TGTGCCAGCAGGGGCGGGGCTAACACCGGGGAGCTGTTTTTT.

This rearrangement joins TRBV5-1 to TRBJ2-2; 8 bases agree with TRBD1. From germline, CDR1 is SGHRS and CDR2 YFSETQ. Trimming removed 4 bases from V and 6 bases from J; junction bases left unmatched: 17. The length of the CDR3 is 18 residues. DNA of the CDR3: TGCGCCAGCAGCCTGCTGCGGTTCGCACAGGGGGAGGCCGGGGAGCTGTTTTTT. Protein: CASSLLRFAQGEAGELFF.

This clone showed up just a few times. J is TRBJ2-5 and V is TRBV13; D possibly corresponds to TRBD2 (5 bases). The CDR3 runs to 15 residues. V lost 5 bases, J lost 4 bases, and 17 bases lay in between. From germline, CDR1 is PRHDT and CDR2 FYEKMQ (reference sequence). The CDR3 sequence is CASSPRPARGETQYF. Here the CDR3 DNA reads TGTGCCAGCAGCCCTAGACCGGCCCGGGGAGAGACCCAGTACTTC. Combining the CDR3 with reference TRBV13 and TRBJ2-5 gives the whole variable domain AAGVIQSPRHLIKEKRETATLKCYPIPRHDTVYWYQQGPGQDPQFLISFYEKMQSDKGSIPDRFSAQQFSDYHSELNMSSLELGDSALYFCASSPRPARGETQYFGPGTRLLVL.

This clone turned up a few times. The CDR3: CASSPRGGKADTQYF. The DNA for the CDR3 is TGTGCCAGCAGCCCGAGAGGGGGTAAGGCAGATACGCAGTATTTT. The rearrangement uses TRBV6-1 and TRBJ2-3; weak D call: TRBD1 (6 bases). Germline CDR1 reads MNHNS; CDR2 reads SASEGT. This CDR3 has 15 residues. V was trimmed by 6 bases and J by 4 bases, leaving 17 bases between them.

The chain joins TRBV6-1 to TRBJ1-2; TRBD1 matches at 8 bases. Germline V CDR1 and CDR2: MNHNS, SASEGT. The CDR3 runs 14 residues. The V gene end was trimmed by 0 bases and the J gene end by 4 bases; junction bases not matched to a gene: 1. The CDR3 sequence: CASSEAGQGYGYTF. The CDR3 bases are TGTGCCAGCAGTGAAGCTGGACAGGGCTATGGCTACACCTTC.

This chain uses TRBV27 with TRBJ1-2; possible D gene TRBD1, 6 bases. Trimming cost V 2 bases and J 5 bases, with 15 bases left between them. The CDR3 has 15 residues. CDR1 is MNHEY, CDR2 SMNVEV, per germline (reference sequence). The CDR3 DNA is TGTGCCAGCAGTTTAACCGGGGGGCGAGCGTATGGCTACACCTTC. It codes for CASSLTGGRAYGYTF.

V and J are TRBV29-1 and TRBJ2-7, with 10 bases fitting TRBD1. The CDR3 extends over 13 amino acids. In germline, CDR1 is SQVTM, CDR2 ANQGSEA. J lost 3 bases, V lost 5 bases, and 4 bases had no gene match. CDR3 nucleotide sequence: TGCAGCGTTCCGGGACAGGGGATCTACGAGCAGTACTTC. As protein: CSVPGQGIYEQYF.

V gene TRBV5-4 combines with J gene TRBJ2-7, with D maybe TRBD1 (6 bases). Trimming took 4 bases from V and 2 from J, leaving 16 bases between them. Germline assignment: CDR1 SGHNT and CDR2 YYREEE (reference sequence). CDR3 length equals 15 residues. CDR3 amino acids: CASSPSQTGAYEQYF. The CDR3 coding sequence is TGTGCCAGCAGCCCCTCGCAGACAGGAGCCTACGAGCAGTACTTC.

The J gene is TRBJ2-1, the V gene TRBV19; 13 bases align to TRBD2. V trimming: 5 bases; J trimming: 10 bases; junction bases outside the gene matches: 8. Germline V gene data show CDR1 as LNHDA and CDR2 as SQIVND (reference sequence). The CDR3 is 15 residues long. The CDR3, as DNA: TGTGCCAGTAGTGCCGGACTAGCGGGGGTAGGGGAGCAGTTCTTC. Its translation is CASSAGLAGVGEQFF.

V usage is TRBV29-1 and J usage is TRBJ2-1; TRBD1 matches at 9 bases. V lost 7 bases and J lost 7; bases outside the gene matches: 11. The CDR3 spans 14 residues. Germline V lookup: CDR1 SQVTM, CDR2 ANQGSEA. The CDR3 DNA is TGCAGCGGTCGGGACAGGGCCCTTTCAAATGAGCAGTTCTTC. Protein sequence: CSGRDRALSNEQFF.

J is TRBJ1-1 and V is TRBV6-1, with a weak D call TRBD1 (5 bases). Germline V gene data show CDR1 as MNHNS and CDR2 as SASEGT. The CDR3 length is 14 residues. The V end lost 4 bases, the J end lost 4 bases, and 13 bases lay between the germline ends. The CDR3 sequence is CASSGRGEGTEAFF. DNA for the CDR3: TGTGCCAGCAGTGGGCGGGGGGAGGGCACTGAAGCTTTCTTT.

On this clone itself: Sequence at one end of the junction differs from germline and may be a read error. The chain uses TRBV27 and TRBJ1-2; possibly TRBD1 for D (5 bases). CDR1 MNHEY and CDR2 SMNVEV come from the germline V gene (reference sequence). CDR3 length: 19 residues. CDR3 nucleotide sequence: TGTGCCAGCAATTTATCGATGTATGGGGCCGAAACGTCGGTCTATGGCTACACCTTC. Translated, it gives CASNLSMYGAETSVYGYTF.